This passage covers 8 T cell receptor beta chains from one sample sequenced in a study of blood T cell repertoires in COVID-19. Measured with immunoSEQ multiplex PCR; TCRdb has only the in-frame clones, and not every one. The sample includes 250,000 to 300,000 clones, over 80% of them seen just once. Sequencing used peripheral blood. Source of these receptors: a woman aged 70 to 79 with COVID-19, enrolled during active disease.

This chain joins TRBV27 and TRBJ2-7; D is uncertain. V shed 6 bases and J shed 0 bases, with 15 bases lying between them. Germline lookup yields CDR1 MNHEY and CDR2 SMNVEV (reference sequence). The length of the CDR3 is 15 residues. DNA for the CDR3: TGTGCCAGCAGATCCGGGTCGACGGCCTCCTACGAGCAGTACTTC. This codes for CASRSGSTASYEQYF.

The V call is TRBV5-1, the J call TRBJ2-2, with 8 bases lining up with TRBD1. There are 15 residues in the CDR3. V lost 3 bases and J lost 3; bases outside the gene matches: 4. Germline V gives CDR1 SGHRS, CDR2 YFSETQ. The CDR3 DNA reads TGCGCCAGCAGCTGGACAGGGTTCGACACCGGGGAGCTGTTTTTT. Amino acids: CASSWTGFDTGELFF.

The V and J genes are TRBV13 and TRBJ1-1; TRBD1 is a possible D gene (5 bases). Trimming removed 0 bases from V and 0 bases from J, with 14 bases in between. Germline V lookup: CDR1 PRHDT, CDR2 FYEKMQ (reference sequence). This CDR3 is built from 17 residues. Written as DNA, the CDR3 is TGTGCCAGCAGCTTAGGTCTGGGGCGCCCGCTGAACACTGAAGCTTTCTTT. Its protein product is CASSLGLGRPLNTEAFF.

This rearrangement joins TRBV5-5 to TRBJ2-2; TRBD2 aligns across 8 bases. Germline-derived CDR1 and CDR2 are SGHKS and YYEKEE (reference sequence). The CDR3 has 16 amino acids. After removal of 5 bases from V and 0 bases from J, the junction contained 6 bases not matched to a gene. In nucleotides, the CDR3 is TGTGCCAGCAGACCTACAGCGGGAGCGAACACCGGGGAGCTGTTTTTT. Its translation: CASRPTAGANTGELFF.

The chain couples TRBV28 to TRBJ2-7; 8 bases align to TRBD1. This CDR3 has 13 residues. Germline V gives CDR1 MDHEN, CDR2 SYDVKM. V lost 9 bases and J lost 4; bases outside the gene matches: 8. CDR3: CASTPGQVYEQYF. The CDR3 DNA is TGTGCCAGTACTCCGGGACAGGTGTACGAGCAGTACTTC.

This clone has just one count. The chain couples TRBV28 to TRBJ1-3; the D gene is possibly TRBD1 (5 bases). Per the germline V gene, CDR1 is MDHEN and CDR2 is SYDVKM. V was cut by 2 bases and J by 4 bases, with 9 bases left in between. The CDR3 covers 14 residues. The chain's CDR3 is CASSLEQAGNTIYF. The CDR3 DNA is TGTGCCAGCAGTTTAGAACAGGCAGGAAACACCATATATTTT.

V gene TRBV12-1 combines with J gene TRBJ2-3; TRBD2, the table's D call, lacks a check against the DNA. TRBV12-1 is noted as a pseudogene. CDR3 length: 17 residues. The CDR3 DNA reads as TGTGCCAGCAGCTTTGCAACTAGTGAAGTGGGGACAGATACGCAGTATTTT. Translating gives CASSFATSEVGTDTQYF.

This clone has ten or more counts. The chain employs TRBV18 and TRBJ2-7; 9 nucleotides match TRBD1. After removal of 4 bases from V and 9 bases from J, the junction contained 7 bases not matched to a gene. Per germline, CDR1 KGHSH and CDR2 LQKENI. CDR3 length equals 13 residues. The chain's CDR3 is CASSLRDRDGQYF. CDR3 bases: TGTGCCAGCTCACTTCGGGACAGGGACGGGCAGTACTTC. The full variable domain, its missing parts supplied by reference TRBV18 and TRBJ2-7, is NAGVMQNPRHLVRRRGQEARLRCSPMKGHSHVYWYRQLPEEGLKFMVYLQKENIIDESGMPKERFSAEFPKEGPSILRIQQVVRGDSAAYFCASSLRDRDGQYFGPGTRLTVT.